This T cell receptor beta chain emerged from a study of shared clonotypes between healthy human individuals. Study observations and caveats: The study found about 5% of naive CD4 clonotypes shared across a handful of donors.

Donation came from healthy HIV-negative adults that had no recent acute infections or vaccinations. Using immunoSEQ multiplex PCR, the repertoire was profiled, and TCRdb retains in-frame clones only, with some absent. The data contain 2,500,000 or so clones, roughly 90% of them singletons. On this clone: Its antigen is not identified.

The germline V gene encodes CDR1 KGHSH and CDR2 LQKENI. V dropped 4 bases and J dropped 1 base, with 13 bases sitting between them. The CDR3 covers 15 residues. V usage is TRBV18 and J usage is TRBJ1-1; no reliable D call. The receptor's source is a young man in good health. Some clones in this sample may be carry-over from other donors' samples. Sequenced input: naive CD4+ T cells from PBMCs. Subset specified: CD45RA+ positively selected. The CDR3 is CASSLGSSQNTEAFF. The CDR3 nucleotides are TGTGCCAGCTCACTCGGGTCCTCTCAGAACACTGAAGCTTTCTTT.